This T cell receptor (beta chain) originates from a study of T cells in Graves' hyperthyroidism and ophthalmopathy (dated by TCRdb to the late 2010s). For context, the study as a whole: Peripheral blood was sampled at the time of initial diagnosis, prior to any treatment. TCR V-J signatures able to tell the groups apart were searched for in a discovery cohort of some 100 patients, of whom more than 40 had Graves' ophthalmopathy and about 55 had stable Graves' hyperthyroidism. Whether ophthalmopathy could be predicted prospectively was tested in an independent validation cohort made up of about 18 hyperthyroidism patients plus 17 patients who later progressed to ophthalmopathy. For training and testing, the 100 or so patients in the discovery cohort were randomly divided in a 7:3 ratio. The study also compared thyroid tissue and blood T-cell repertoires from more than five Graves' hyperthyroidism patients. Once sampling was done, hyperthyroidism patients were given methimazole at a starting dose of 30 mg daily, whereas ophthalmopathy patients were given high-dose intravenous methylprednisolone. The paper reports TCR Vbeta CDR3 sequencing of 130 to 150 peripheral blood samples: some 44 ophthalmopathy, fewer than 80 hyperthyroidism and around 17 progressor patients. Beyond this particular receptor, the publication reports: Ophthalmopathy was separated from stable hyperthyroidism by a 13 V-J signature model, with 85% to 90% sensitivity and approximately 84% specificity obtained in cross-validation and 80%/75% obtained in testing. Most expanded thyroid clonotypes (frequency above 0.001) were also detected in blood, a finding suggesting that blood repertoires may reflect thyroid immune responses. Sample size was not statistically predetermined, and investigators were not blinded to group allocation. In validation, the model predicted progression to ophthalmopathy with approximately 71% sensitivity and approximately 78% specificity, a median of 6.5 months before onset.

The CDR3 sequence holds 18 residues, the cysteine and phenylalanine included. Left in the record is the CDR3 DNA by itself, 54 bases read in frame from the first base. Trimmed from V: 5 bases; trimmed from J: 1 base; junction bases lacking a gene match: 9. Looking up the germline V gene yields CDR1 SGHVS and CDR2 FQNEAQ. The TCR beta CDR3 regions were amplified from the RNA transcripts. The first round of RT-PCR for the TCR CDR3 was performed with the HTBI primer set and the Qiagen OneStep RT-PCR kit. The libraries were constructed in a second round of multiplex PCR and then size-selected and purified. Sequencing of the libraries was done on an Illumina HiSeq2000 using paired-end 100 bp reads. The original methods were these. SOAPnuke was used to process the raw data, with reads discarded if the reads contained adapters or uncalled bases, had a mean Phred below 15, or lacked an exact constant-primer or identifier match. High-quality paired reads were merged using COPE v1.2.5, and each unique nucleotide sequence was defined as a clonotype. Clonotypes were aligned to IMGT TRBV, TRBD and TRBJ reference segments using MiTCR v1.1. The analysis included only V-J combinations with a frequency above 0.0001, which together covered 98% to 99.2% of the repertoires. The TCS score was defined as the ratio of F50 (clonal expansion) to E x V (chaos), calculated using BLOSUM62-based TCRdist between CDR3 peptides within each V-J. Welch's t-statistics and random forest reduced 450 to 600 V-J features to roughly 13, which were used in a naive Bayes classifier (R e1071). TCRdb passed the public sequencing reads through fastp at Q25 and MiXCR, retaining productive beta sequences. CDR3 protein sequences are deduplicated, and each keeps its most common genes and DNA. The V and J calls were not made by the authors but by TCRdb's processing. The sample table lists 600,000 to 900,000 distinct CDR3 sequences, about a sixth of them with a count of one. The ten largest clones add up to around 8.1% of the sample.

In the case of this clonotype: It has no known antigen specificity. Base qualities are not at hand, and no much larger clone is one base apart.

Graves' hyperthyroidism was defined as stable when no progression to ophthalmopathy occurred over 18 months of follow-up. Hyperthyroidism patients were aged 18 to 65 years and newly diagnosed, with disease duration of less than 2 months. Exclusion was applied to patients with uncontrolled infections, other autoimmune diseases, pregnancy or lactation. Diagnoses were based on clinical symptoms, serum thyroxine and TRAb, thyroid ultrasound and orbital computed tomography. PBMCs were isolated from 10 ml of fresh peripheral blood by Ficoll-Paque density gradient centrifugation. Trizol reagent was used to extract total RNA, and RNA quality was then checked on an Agilent 2100 Bioanalyzer.

The V gene is TRBV7-8 and the J gene is TRBJ2-2; 11 central bases correspond to TRBD2. Sequences were obtained from blood. This sequence originates from a man aged 18 to 35 with Graves' hyperthyroidism. The nucleotide sequence is TGTGCCAGCAGCCAACGGACTAGCGGGCCCTTGAACACCGGGGAGCTGTTTTTT. Translated, it gives CASSQRTSGPLNTGELFF.